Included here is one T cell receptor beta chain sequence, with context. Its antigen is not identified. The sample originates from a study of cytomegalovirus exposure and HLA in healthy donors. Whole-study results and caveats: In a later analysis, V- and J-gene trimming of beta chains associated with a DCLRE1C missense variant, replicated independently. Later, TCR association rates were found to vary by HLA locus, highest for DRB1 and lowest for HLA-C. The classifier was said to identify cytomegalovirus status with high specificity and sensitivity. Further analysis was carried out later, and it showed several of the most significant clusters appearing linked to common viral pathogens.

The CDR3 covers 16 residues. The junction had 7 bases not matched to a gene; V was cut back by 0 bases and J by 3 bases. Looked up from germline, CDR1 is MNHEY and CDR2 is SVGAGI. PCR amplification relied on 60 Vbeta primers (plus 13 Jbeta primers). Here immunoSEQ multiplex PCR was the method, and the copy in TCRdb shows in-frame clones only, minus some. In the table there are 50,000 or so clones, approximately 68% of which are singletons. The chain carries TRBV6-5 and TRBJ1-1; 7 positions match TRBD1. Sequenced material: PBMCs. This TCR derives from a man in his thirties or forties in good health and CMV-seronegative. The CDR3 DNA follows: TGTGCCAGCAGTTACTCGCGCAGGACAGGAGACACTGAAGCTTTCTTT. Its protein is CASSYSRRTGDTEAFF.